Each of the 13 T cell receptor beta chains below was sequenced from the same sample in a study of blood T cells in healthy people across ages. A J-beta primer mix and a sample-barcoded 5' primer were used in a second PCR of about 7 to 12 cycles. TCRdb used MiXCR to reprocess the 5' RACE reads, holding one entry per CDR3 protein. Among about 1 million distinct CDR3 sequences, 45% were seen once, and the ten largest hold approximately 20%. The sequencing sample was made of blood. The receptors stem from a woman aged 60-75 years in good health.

The CDR3 reads CSAKKTGGGDQPQHF. CDR3 sequence (DNA): TGCAGTGCCAAAAAGACAGGCGGGGGTGATCAGCCCCAGCATTTT. The rearrangement joins TRBV20-1 to TRBJ1-5; D perhaps matches TRBD1 (6 bases). The CDR3 is 15 amino acids. Per the germline V gene, CDR1 is DFQATT and CDR2 is SNEGSKA (reference sequence). V shed 6 bases and J shed 5 bases, with 20 bases lying between them.

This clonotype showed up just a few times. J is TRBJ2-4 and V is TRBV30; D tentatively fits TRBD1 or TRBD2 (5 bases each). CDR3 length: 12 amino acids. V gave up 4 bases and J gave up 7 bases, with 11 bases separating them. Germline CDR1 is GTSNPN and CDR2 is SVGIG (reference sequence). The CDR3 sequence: CAWNVGTNIQYF. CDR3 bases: TGTGCCTGGAATGTTGGGACGAACATTCAGTACTTC.

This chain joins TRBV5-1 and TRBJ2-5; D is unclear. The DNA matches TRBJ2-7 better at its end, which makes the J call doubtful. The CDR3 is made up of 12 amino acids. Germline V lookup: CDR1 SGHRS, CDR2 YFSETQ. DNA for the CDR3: TGCGCCAGCAGCTCCGAGGCCTCCGAGCAGTACTTC. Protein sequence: CASSSEASEQYF.

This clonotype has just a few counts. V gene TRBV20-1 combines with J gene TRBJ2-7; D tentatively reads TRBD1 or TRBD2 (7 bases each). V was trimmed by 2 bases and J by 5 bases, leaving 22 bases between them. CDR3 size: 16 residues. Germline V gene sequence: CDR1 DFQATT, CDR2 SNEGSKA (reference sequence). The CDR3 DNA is TGCAGTGCTAGATCTTTTGAAGGGGGCGGGGGTAACGAGCAGTACTTC. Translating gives CSARSFEGGGGNEQYF.

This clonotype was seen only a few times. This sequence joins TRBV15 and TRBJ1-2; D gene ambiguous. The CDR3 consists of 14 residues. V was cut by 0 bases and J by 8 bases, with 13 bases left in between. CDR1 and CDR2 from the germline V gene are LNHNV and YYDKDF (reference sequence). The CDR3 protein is CATSREPSMGGYTF. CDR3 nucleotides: TGTGCCACCAGCAGAGAGCCCTCAATGGGCGGCTACACCTTC.

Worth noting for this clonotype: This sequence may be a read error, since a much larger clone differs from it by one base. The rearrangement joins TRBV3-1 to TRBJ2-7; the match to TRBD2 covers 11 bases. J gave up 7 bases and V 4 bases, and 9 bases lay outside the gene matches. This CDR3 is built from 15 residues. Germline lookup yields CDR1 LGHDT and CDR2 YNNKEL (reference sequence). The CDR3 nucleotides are TGTGCCAGCAGCCCCGGGACTAGCGGACACAATGAGCAGTACTTC. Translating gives CASSPGTSGHNEQYF.

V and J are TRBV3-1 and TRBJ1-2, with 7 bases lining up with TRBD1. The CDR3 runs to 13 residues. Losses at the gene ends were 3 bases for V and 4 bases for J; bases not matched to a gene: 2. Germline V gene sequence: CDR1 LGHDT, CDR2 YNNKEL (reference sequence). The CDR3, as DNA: TGTGCCAGCAGCCAGGGACAGCGCTATGGCTACACCTTC. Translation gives CASSQGQRYGYTF. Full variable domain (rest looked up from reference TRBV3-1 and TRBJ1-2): DTAVSQTPKYLVTQMGNDKSIKCEQNLGHDTMYWYKQDSKKFLKIMFSYNNKELIINETVPNRFSPKSPDKAHLNLHINSLELGDSAVYFCASSQGQRYGYTFGSGTRLTVV.

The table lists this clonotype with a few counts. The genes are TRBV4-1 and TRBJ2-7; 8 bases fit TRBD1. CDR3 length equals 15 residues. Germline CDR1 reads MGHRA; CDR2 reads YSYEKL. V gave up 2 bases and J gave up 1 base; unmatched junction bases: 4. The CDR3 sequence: CASSQPGTGSYEQYF. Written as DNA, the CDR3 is TGCGCCAGCAGCCAACCCGGGACAGGTTCCTACGAGCAGTACTTC.

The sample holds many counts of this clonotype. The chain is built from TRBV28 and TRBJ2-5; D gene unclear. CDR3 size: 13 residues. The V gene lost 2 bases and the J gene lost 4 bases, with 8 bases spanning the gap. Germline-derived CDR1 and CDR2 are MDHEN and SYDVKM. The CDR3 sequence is CASSLAMGETQYF. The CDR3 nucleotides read TGTGCCAGCAGTTTAGCGATGGGAGAGACCCAGTACTTC.

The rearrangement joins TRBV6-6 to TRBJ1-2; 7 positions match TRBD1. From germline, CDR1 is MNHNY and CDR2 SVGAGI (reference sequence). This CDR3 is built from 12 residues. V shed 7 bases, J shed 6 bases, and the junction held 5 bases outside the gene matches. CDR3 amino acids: CASIRQGNGYTF. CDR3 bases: TGTGCCAGCATCCGACAGGGAAATGGCTACACCTTC.

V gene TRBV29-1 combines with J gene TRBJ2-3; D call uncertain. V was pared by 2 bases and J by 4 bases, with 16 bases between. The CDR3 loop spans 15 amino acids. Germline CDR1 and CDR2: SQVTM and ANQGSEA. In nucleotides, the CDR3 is TGCAGCGTTGAACTAGAAGTATCGATGGCAGATACGCAGTATTTT. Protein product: CSVELEVSMADTQYF.

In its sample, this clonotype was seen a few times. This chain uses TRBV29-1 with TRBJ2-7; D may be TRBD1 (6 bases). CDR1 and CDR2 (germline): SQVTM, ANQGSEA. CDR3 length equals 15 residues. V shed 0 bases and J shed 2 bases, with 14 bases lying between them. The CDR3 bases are TGCAGCGTTGAAGATGGCACAGGGTTGACCTACGAGCAGTACTTC. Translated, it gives CSVEDGTGLTYEQYF.

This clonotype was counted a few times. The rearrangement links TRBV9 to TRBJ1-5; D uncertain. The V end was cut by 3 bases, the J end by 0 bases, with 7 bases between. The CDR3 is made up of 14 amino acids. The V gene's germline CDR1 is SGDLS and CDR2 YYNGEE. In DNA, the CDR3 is TGTGCCAGCAGCGCCGCGGATAGCAATCAGCCCCAGCATTTT. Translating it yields CASSAADSNQPQHF. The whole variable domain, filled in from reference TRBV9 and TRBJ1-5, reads DSGVTQTPKHLITATGQRVTLRCSPRSGDLSVYWYQQSLDQGLQFLIQYYNGEERAKGNILERFSAQQFPDLHSELNLSSLELGDSALYFCASSAADSNQPQHFGDGTRLSIL.